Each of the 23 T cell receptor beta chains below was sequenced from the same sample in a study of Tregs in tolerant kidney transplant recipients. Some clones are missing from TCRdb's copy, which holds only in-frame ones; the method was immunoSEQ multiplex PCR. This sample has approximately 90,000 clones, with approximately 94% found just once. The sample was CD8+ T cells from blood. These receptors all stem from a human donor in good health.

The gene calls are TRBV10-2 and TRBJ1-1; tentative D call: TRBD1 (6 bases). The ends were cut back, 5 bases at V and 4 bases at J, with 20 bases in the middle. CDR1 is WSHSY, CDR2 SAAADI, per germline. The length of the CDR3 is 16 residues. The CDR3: CASSLGGEGDGTEAFF. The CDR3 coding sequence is TGCGCCAGCAGTCTGGGGGGCGAAGGTGATGGCACTGAAGCTTTCTTT.

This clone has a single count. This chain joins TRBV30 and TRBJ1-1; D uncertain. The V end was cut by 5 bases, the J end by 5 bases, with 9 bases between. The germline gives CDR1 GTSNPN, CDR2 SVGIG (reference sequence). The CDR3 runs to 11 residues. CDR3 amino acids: CAWALGTEAFF. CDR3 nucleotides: TGTGCCTGGGCCTTGGGGACTGAAGCTTTCTTT. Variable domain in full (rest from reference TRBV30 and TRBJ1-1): SQTIHQWPATLVQPVGSPLSLECTVEGTSNPNLYWYRQAAGRGLQLLFYSVGIGQISSEVPQNLSASRPQDRQFILSSKKLLLSDSGFYLCAWALGTEAFFGQGTRLTVV.

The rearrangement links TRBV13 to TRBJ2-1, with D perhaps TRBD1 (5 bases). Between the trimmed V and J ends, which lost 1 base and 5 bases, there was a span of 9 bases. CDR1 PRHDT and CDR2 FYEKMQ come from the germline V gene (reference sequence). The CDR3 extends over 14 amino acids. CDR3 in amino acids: CASSLEGWDNEQFF. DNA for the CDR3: TGTGCCAGCAGCTTAGAGGGGTGGGACAATGAGCAGTTCTTC.

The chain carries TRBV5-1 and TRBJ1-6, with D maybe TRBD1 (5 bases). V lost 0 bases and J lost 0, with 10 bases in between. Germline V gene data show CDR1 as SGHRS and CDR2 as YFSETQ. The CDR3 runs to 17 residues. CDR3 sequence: CASSLGDVNSYNSPLHF. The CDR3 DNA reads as TGCGCCAGCAGCTTGGGGGACGTAAACTCCTATAATTCACCCCTCCACTTT. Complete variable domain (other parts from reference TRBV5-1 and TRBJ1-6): KAGVTQTPRYLIKTRGQQVTLSCSPISGHRSVSWYQQTPGQGLQFLFEYFSETQRNKGNFPGRFSGRQFSNSRSEMNVSTLELGDSALYLCASSLGDVNSYNSPLHFGNGTRLTVT.

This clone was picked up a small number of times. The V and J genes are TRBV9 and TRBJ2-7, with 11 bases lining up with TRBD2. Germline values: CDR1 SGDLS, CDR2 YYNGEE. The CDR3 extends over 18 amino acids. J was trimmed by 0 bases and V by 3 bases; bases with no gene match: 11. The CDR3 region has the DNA TGTGCCAGCAGCGCCCCCCTGGGACTAGCGGCCAGCTCCTACGAGCAGTACTTC. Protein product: CASSAPLGLAASSYEQYF.

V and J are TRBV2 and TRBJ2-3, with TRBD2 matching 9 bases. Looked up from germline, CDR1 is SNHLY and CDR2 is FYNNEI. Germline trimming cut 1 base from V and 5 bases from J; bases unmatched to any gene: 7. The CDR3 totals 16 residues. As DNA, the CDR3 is TGTGCCAGCAGTGAAGGGGCTAGCGGGACCCGAGATACGCAGTATTTT. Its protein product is CASSEGASGTRDTQYF.

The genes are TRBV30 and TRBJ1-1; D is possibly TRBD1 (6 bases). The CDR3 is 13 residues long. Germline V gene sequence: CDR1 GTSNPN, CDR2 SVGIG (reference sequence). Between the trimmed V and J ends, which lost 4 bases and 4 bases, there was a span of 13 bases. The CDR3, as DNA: TGTGCCTGGAAAAGGGGGAGATCCACTGAAGCTTTCTTT. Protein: CAWKRGRSTEAFF.

The DNA for the CDR3 is TGTGCCAGCACCACCCTAGCGGCCCTCAGGAGCTCCTACAATGAGCAGTTCTTC. As protein: CASTTLAALRSSYNEQFF. The chain employs TRBV11-2 and TRBJ2-1, with 7 bases fitting TRBD2. CDR3 length: 18 amino acids. V trimming: 7 bases; J trimming: 0 bases; junction bases outside the gene matches: 15. In germline, CDR1 is SGHAT, CDR2 FQNNGV.

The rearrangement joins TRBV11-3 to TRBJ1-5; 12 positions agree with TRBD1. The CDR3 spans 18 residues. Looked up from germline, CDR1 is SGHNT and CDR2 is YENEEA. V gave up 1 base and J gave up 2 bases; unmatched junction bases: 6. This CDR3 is CASSLVGTGGACNQPQHF. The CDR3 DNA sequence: TGTGCCAGCAGCTTAGTAGGGACAGGGGGCGCCTGCAATCAGCCCCAGCATTTT.

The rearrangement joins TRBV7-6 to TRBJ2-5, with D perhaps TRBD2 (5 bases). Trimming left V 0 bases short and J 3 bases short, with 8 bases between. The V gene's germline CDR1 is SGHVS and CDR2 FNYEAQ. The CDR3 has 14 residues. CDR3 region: CASSLAGREETQYF. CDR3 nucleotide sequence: TGTGCCAGCAGCTTAGCAGGGAGAGAAGAGACCCAGTACTTC.

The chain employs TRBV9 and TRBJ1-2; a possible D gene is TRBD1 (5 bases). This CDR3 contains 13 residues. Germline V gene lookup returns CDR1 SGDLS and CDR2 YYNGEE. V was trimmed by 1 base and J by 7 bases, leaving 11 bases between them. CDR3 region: CASSVSGGSGYTF. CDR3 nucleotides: TGTGCCAGCAGCGTAAGTGGGGGGTCTGGCTACACCTTC. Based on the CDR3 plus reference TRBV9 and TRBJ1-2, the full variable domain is DSGVTQTPKHLITATGQRVTLRCSPRSGDLSVYWYQQSLDQGLQFLIQYYNGEERAKGNILERFSAQQFPDLHSELNLSSLELGDSALYFCASSVSGGSGYTFGSGTRLTVV.

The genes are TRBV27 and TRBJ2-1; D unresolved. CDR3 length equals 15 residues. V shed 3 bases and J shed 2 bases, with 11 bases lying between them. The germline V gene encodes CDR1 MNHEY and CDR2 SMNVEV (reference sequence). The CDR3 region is CASSFSRPPYNEQFF. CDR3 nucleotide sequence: TGTGCCAGCAGTTTTTCTAGACCCCCCTACAATGAGCAGTTCTTC.

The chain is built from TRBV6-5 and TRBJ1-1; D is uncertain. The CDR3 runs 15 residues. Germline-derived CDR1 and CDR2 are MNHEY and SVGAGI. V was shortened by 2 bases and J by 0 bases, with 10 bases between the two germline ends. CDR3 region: CASSYVEGLNTEAFF. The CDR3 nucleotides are TGTGCCAGCAGTTACGTGGAGGGTTTGAACACTGAAGCTTTCTTT.

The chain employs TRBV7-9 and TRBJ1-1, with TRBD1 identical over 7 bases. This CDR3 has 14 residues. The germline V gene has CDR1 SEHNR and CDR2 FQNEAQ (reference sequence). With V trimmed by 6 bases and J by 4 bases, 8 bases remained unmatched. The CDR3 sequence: CASRLRDSFTEAFF. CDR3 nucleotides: TGTGCCAGCAGGCTCCGGGACAGTTTCACTGAAGCTTTCTTT.

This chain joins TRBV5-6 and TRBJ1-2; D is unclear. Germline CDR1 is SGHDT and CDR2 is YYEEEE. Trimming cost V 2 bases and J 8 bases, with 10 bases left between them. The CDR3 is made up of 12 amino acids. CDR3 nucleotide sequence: TGTGCCAGCAGCTTAGGAGGGTTCGGCTACACCTTC. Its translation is CASSLGGFGYTF.

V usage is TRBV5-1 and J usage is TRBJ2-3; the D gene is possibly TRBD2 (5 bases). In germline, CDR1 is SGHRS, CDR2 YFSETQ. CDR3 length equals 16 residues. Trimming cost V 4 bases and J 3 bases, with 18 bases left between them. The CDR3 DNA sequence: TGCGCCAGCAGCCCGGGCCTAGCTTTGGGAACAGATACGCAGTATTTT. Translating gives CASSPGLALGTDTQYF.

This chain's CDR3 is CASSARDSGYEQYF. The CDR3 nucleotides are TGTGCCAGCAGCGCCCGGGACAGCGGGTACGAGCAGTACTTC. The chain is built from TRBV9 and TRBJ2-7, with D tentatively TRBD1 (7 bases). The CDR3 extends over 14 amino acids. Germline V gives CDR1 SGDLS, CDR2 YYNGEE. Deletions cut 3 bases from V and 4 bases from J, with 14 bases between.

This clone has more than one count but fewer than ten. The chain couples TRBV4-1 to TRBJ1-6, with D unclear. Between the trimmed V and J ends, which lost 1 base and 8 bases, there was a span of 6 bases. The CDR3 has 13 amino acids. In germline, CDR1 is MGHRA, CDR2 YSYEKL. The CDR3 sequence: CASSQVEYSPLHF. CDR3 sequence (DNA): TGCGCCAGCAGCCAAGTAGAGTATTCACCCCTCCACTTT.

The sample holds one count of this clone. The CDR3 coding sequence is TGTGCCAGCAGCAATTCCCCTTGGGTGGAGGGTCCTCCGGATCTAGGCTATGGCTACACCTTC. Its protein is CASSNSPWVEGPPDLGYGYTF. This sequence joins TRBV21-1 and TRBJ1-2. TRBV21-1 is a recognized pseudogene. This CDR3 contains 21 residues.

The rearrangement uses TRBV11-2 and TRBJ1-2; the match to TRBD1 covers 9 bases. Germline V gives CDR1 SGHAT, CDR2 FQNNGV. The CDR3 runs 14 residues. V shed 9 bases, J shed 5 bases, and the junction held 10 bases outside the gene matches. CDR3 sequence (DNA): TGTGCCAGTTGGTCGGGACAGGGAGAGTATGGCTACACCTTC. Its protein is CASWSGQGEYGYTF.

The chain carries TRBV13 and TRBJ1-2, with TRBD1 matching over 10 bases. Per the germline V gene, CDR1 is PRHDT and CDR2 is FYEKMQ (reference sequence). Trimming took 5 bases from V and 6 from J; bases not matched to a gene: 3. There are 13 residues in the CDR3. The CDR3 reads CASSTGTGDGYTF. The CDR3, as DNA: TGTGCCAGCAGCACTGGGACAGGGGATGGCTACACCTTC.

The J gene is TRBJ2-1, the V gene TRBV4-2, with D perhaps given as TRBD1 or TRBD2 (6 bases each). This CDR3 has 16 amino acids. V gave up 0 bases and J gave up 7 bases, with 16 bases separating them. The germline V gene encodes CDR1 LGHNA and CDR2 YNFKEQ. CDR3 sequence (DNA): TGTGCCAGCAGCCAAGAGGACACGGGGGCAATGAATGAGCAGTTCTTC. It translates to CASSQEDTGAMNEQFF.

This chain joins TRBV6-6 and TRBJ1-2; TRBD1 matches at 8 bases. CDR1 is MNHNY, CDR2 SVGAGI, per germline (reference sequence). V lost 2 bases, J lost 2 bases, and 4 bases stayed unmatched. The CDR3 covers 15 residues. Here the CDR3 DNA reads TGTGCCAGCAGTTACACCTCAGGGGGCAACTATGGCTACACCTTC. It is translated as CASSYTSGGNYGYTF.